This TCR beta chain was identified in a study of blood T cell repertoires in COVID-19 (dated by TCRdb to the early 2020s). For the wider study: Samples from collaborators originated in the United States, Italy and Spain and spanned both the acute and convalescent phases of COVID-19. A freely available public database, intended as a resource for researchers studying the immune response to SARS-CoV-2, is where the repertoires were released. Where HLA class I and class II types were available, the types were taken from metadata supplied by the sample provider, not from assay-based typing. Samples came from the ongoing ImmuneRACE study (first 160 participants) plus 1,254 subjects from 6 global collaborators. The material from the prospective study consisted of cDNA or gDNA derived from T cells, B-cell-depleted T cells, or PBMCs. Deeply sampled blood TCRbeta repertoires from subjects exposed to, actively infected with, or recovered from COVID-19 were included in the dataset. Sample metadata almost always included a de-identified subject ID, COVID-19 status, age in years and sex. Broad study findings and their caveats: The amount of clinical and demographic metadata varied by source and participant and was provided uncurated.

At the junction V is shortened by 4 bases and J by 5 bases, with 10 bases in between. Including the terminal cysteine and phenylalanine, the CDR3 comprises 13 residues. Of the read, only the CDR3 DNA is kept; its 39 bases are in frame from base 1. Via the germline V gene, CDR1 is ENHRY and CDR2 SYGVKD. One collaborating source in Seattle enrolled patients while the patients were actively infected and followed the patients over time throughout the course of disease. Each collaborating institution followed its own protocols to collect whole blood in K2EDTA tubes. Collaborator samples were shipped for TCRbeta analysis as frozen whole blood, isolated PBMCs, or DNA extracted from either sample type. TCRbeta CDR3 regions were amplified from genomic DNA by means of the immunoSEQ Assay, a bias-controlled multiplex PCR. As for the original processing: Nucleated cell counts per sample were estimated from amplification of reference gene primers within the assay. To quantify the absolute abundance of each unique TCRbeta CDR3 rearrangement, sequence reads were collapsed and filtered. For each sample, productive Simpson clonality was calculated as the square root of Simpson's diversity index over productive rearrangements. TCRdb took over this immuneACCESS table, retaining in-frame rearrangements with V and J assigned. Such tables are incomplete; in checked studies, under half of the missing clones stem from an unresolved V gene, and the remainder is unexplained. V and J calls and clone size are those listed in that table; D and trimming were worked out from the DNA. In all, the sample holds tens of thousands of clones, and roughly four fifths of those were seen once. Jointly, the top ten make up under 30% of the sample.

This clone was observed a few times. Which antigen it targets is not known. The record has no base qualities; no much larger clone is one base away. This receptor chain uses TRBV10-3 and TRBJ2-3, with a tentative D gene TRBD1 over 6 matching bases. The sample was peripheral blood. This TCR was sampled from a woman aged 80 or over with COVID-19, enrolled during active disease. The CDR3 protein sequence reads: CAISGNREDTQYF. The DNA is TGTGCCATCAGTGGGAACAGGGAAGATACGCAGTATTTT.